The next 31 T cell receptor beta chains were all read from a single sample in a study of OX40 agonist ivuxolimab in advanced cancers. Some clones are missing from TCRdb's copy, which holds only in-frame ones; the method was immunoSEQ multiplex PCR. The sample lists approximately 59,000 clones, about 81% occurring once. The source was CD4+ or CD8+ T cells sorted from blood, collected in a trial of the OX40 agonist ivuxolimab. The receptors derive from an adult with an advanced solid tumor such as melanoma, head and neck, liver or kidney cancer.

The CDR3 sequence is CASRRSGVGQETQYF. DNA of the CDR3: TGTGCCAGTAGAAGATCGGGGGTGGGGCAAGAGACCCAGTACTTC. This chain uses TRBV19 with TRBJ2-5; weak D call: TRBD2 (6 bases). The germline CDR1 and CDR2 sequences are LNHDA and SQIVND (reference sequence). The CDR3 consists of 15 residues. Trimming cost V 6 bases and J 2 bases, with 16 bases left between them.

The J gene is TRBJ2-5, the V gene TRBV28, with 11 bases matching TRBD2. The length of the CDR3 is 15 residues. The V gene end was trimmed by 3 bases and the J gene end by 11 bases; junction bases not matched to a gene: 11. The V gene's germline CDR1 is MDHEN and CDR2 SYDVKM. In DNA form, the CDR3 reads TGTGCCAGCAGTTTTTTAGCGGGGGGGCCTAGGGAGCAGTACTTC. Translation: CASSFLAGGPREQYF.

The V and J genes are TRBV5-1 and TRBJ1-1, with D unresolved. Germline CDR1 is SGHRS and CDR2 is YFSETQ. The CDR3 is 15 amino acids. Trimming stripped 3 bases from V and 0 bases from J, with 12 bases between. The CDR3 protein is CASSSLGVLNTEAFF. CDR3 nucleotides: TGCGCCAGCAGCTCCCTTGGGGTTCTGAACACTGAAGCTTTCTTT.

This clone was detected only a few times. The J gene is TRBJ2-1, the V gene TRBV19; 10 positions agree with TRBD1. J was trimmed by 10 bases and V by 1 base; bases with no gene match: 4. The germline gives CDR1 LNHDA, CDR2 SQIVND (reference sequence). The CDR3 covers 14 residues. The CDR3, as DNA: TGTGCCAGTAGTATAGGGGACAGGGGAAGCGAGCAGTTCTTC. Amino acid sequence: CASSIGDRGSEQFF. Full variable domain (remainder filled in from reference TRBV19 and TRBJ2-1): DGGITQSPKYLFRKEGQNVTLSCEQNLNHDAMYWYRQDPGQGLRLIYYSQIVNDFQKGDIAEGYSVSREKKESFPLTVTSAQKNPTAFYLCASSIGDRGSEQFFGPGTRLTVL.

The V call is TRBV5-8, the J call TRBJ2-6; D may be TRBD2 (6 bases). The V end lost 5 bases, the J end lost 4 bases, and 16 bases lay between the germline ends. CDR3 length: 16 residues. Per the germline V gene, CDR1 is SGHTS and CDR2 is YDEGEE. The CDR3 loop reads CASSSRGSLGANVLTF. The CDR3 region has the DNA TGTGCCAGCAGTAGTCGGGGGTCTCTGGGGGCCAACGTCCTGACTTTC.

The chain recombines TRBV28 with TRBJ2-2; TRBD1 matches 7 bases. J lost 6 bases, V lost 10 bases, and 14 bases had no gene match. Germline V gene lookup returns CDR1 MDHEN and CDR2 SYDVKM. This CDR3 is built from 15 residues. The CDR3 loop reads CATGQKTGVAGELFF. The CDR3 DNA reads TGTGCCACCGGACAAAAAACAGGGGTCGCCGGGGAGCTGTTTTTT.

This clone was found a few times. The chain joins TRBV6-4 to TRBJ1-6; D may be TRBD1 (5 bases). CDR1 is MRHNA, CDR2 SNTAGT, per germline. CDR3 length equals 15 residues. Trimming removed 0 bases at V and 10 bases at J, with 13 bases between. The CDR3 DNA sequence: TGTGCCAGCAGTGACTCCTGGCAGGGAGACTCACCCCTCCACTTT. The encoded protein is CASSDSWQGDSPLHF.

The rearrangement uses TRBV7-9 and TRBJ1-4; no clear D gene. The CDR3 covers 16 residues. Germline CDR1 reads SEHNR; CDR2 reads FQNEAQ (reference sequence). Trimming shortened V by 3 bases and J by 8 bases, and 19 bases separated the two germline ends. As DNA, the CDR3 is TGTGCCAGCAGCTTCATGATTGGGCCTAAAGGGGAAAAACTGTTTTTT. Its translation: CASSFMIGPKGEKLFF.

The rearrangement links TRBV11-2 to TRBJ1-3, with unresolved D. CDR1 SGHAT and CDR2 FQNNGV come from the germline V gene. The V end was cut by 3 bases, the J end by 0 bases, with 9 bases between. The CDR3 spans 15 residues. The CDR3, as DNA: TGTGCCAGCAGCTTCGTGCCAGACTCTGGAAACACCATATATTTT. Translating gives CASSFVPDSGNTIYF.

V is TRBV11-2 and J is TRBJ2-3; D unclear. Trimming left V 5 bases short and J 2 bases short, with 11 bases between. CDR3 size: 14 residues. Germline V gene sequence: CDR1 SGHAT, CDR2 FQNNGV. DNA for the CDR3: TGTGCCAGCAGCCCTGACACCTTCACAGATACGCAGTATTTT. Translating it yields CASSPDTFTDTQYF.

The chain couples TRBV2 to TRBJ2-2, with 8 bases matching TRBD1. CDR1 and CDR2 from the germline V gene are SNHLY and FYNNEI. The CDR3 spans 14 residues. The trim removed 8 bases at V and 3 bases at J, leaving 5 bases unmatched. Written as DNA, the CDR3 is TGTGCCAGCGGAACGACAGGGGACACCGGGGAGCTGTTTTTT. Translation gives CASGTTGDTGELFF.

The V gene is TRBV5-1, the J gene TRBJ2-2; D not resolved. The germline V and J ends were trimmed by 0 bases and 3 bases, with 9 bases remaining between them. Germline V gives CDR1 SGHRS, CDR2 YFSETQ. This CDR3 comprises 15 residues. CDR3 residues: CASSLDSSHTGELFF. Written as DNA, the CDR3 is TGCGCCAGCAGCTTGGACAGTAGCCACACCGGGGAGCTGTTTTTT.

The chain couples TRBV2 to TRBJ1-2; D possibly corresponds to TRBD1 (6 bases). The CDR3 has 16 residues. Germline loops: CDR1 SNHLY, CDR2 FYNNEI. With 5 bases removed from V and 2 bases from J, the gap between germline ends came to 18 bases. DNA for the CDR3: TGTGCCAGCAGTTACAGGGAGGCGATATTCAACTATGGCTACACCTTC. Encoded protein: CASSYREAIFNYGYTF.

This sequence joins TRBV10-2 and TRBJ1-6; D remains unclear. This CDR3 is built from 14 residues. V gave up 6 bases and J gave up 8 bases, with 14 bases separating them. Germline V lookup: CDR1 WSHSY, CDR2 SAAADI. The CDR3 reads CASRGGRSDSPLHF. The CDR3 coding sequence is TGCGCCAGCAGGGGAGGGAGGTCGGATTCACCCCTCCACTTT.

This clone was observed a few times. The chain joins TRBV6-1 to TRBJ1-1; D gene unclear. This CDR3 is built from 13 residues. The germline CDR1 and CDR2 sequences are MNHNS and SASEGT. V shed 4 bases and J shed 5 bases, with 11 bases lying between them. The CDR3 DNA follows: TGTGCCAGCAGTGCTGTGGGAGAGACTGAAGCTTTCTTT. Amino acid sequence: CASSAVGETEAFF.

The chain carries TRBV5-6 and TRBJ2-5, with D possibly TRBD2 on 6 matching bases. Germline V gene sequence: CDR1 SGHDT, CDR2 YYEEEE. The CDR3 spans 17 residues. V shed 2 bases and J shed 5 bases, with 22 bases lying between them. The CDR3 nucleotides are TGTGCCAGCAGCTTCACTGCTGGCGGGGACTTTGGTGAGACCCAGTACTTC. Its translation: CASSFTAGGDFGETQYF.

The V gene is TRBV2, the J gene TRBJ1-6; no reliable D call. Germline lookup yields CDR1 SNHLY and CDR2 FYNNEI. V lost 8 bases and J lost 2, with 4 bases in between. The CDR3 loop spans 12 amino acids. Written as DNA, the CDR3 is TGTGCCAGCTGTCCCTATAATTCACCCCTCCACTTT. Translation: CASCPYNSPLHF.

The chain's CDR3 is CASSRRTGGDEQYF. As DNA, the CDR3 is TGTGCCAGCAGTCGCCGGACAGGGGGAGACGAGCAGTACTTC. This chain links TRBV6-1 with TRBJ2-7; 10 nucleotides agree with TRBD1. The CDR3 consists of 14 residues. The germline V gene has CDR1 MNHNS and CDR2 SASEGT. The J segment lost 5 bases and the V segment lost 5 bases, leaving 6 bases of the junction unmatched.

The chain combines TRBV6-5 with TRBJ1-2; TRBD1 aligns across 9 bases. The CDR3 contains 13 residues. Per the germline V gene, CDR1 is MNHEY and CDR2 is SVGAGI. V lost 7 bases, J lost 13 bases, and 13 bases stayed unmatched. DNA for the CDR3: TGTGCCAGCACCACGGGGGACAGGGATAGATTCACCTTC. Encoded protein: CASTTGDRDRFTF.

The rearrangement joins TRBV5-6 to TRBJ1-4; no firm D call. V gave up 1 base and J gave up 11 bases, with 12 bases separating them. The CDR3 is 13 amino acids. Germline lookup yields CDR1 SGHDT and CDR2 YYEEEE. This chain's CDR3 is CASSLKDPEKLFF. CDR3 DNA: TGTGCCAGCAGCTTGAAGGACCCCGAGAAACTGTTTTTT.

This chain links TRBV19 with TRBJ2-7; 10 bases fit TRBD1. This CDR3 is built from 17 residues. Germline assignment: CDR1 LNHDA and CDR2 SQIVND (reference sequence). Unmatched junction bases numbered 11, after V lost 6 bases and J lost 0 bases. Here the CDR3 reads CASSRWPGQGSSYEQYF. The CDR3, as DNA: TGTGCCAGTAGCCGATGGCCGGGACAGGGGAGCTCCTACGAGCAGTACTTC.

About this clone itself: Other DNA sequences in this specimen translate into the identical CDR3. This rearrangement joins TRBV6-6 to TRBJ2-7; TRBD1 matches at 7 bases. The junction had 2 bases not matched to a gene; V was cut back by 8 bases and J by 1 base. The CDR3 sequence is 12 residues long. CDR1 and CDR2 (germline): MNHNY, SVGAGI (reference sequence). In DNA form, the CDR3 reads TGTGCCAGCGGCAGGGGGTCCTACGAGCAGTACTTC. Translating it yields CASGRGSYEQYF.

The V call is TRBV2, the J call TRBJ2-5; TRBD1 matches 8 bases. With V trimmed by 6 bases and J by 5 bases, 2 bases remained unmatched. Germline loops: CDR1 SNHLY, CDR2 FYNNEI. The CDR3 is made up of 12 amino acids. The CDR3 region has the DNA TGTGCCAGCAGATGGACAGGGGAGACCCAGTACTTC. Translating gives CASRWTGETQYF.

The chain has TRBV9 and TRBJ1-6, with 10 bases lining up with TRBD1. CDR1 and CDR2 from the germline V gene are SGDLS and YYNGEE. CDR3 length: 16 residues. Trimming took 3 bases from V and 10 from J; bases not matched to a gene: 10. The DNA of the CDR3 is TGTGCCAGCAGCGCCATCGATGGGACAGGGGCATCACCCCTCCACTTT. Protein product: CASSAIDGTGASPLHF.

The V and J genes are TRBV6-5 and TRBJ1-2; possibly TRBD1 for D (5 bases). CDR1 and CDR2 from the germline V gene are MNHEY and SVGAGI. The V gene lost 6 bases and the J gene lost 4 bases, with 18 bases spanning the gap. This CDR3 has 15 residues. This CDR3 reads CASSRTGREGYGYTF. The CDR3 DNA sequence: TGTGCCAGCAGCCGAACGGGCAGGGAGGGCTATGGCTACACCTTC.

This chain connects TRBV2 to TRBJ2-2, with 8 bases that match TRBD2. The CDR3 sequence is 16 residues long. The germline CDR1 and CDR2 sequences are SNHLY and FYNNEI. The V segment lost 1 base and the J segment 3 bases; nucleotides outside the gene matches: 4. The CDR3 reads CASSEGRGVYTGELFF. The CDR3 DNA sequence: TGTGCCAGCAGTGAAGGGCGGGGGGTTTACACCGGGGAGCTGTTTTTT.

The chain couples TRBV11-3 to TRBJ2-3, with 8 positions matching TRBD2. The CDR3 consists of 17 residues. Trimming removed 1 base from V and 0 bases from J; junction bases left unmatched: 6. Germline assignment: CDR1 SGHNT and CDR2 YENEEA. The CDR3 loop is CASSLALRGGSTDTQYF. Written as DNA, the CDR3 is TGTGCCAGCAGCTTAGCTCTACGGGGGGGAAGCACAGATACGCAGTATTTT.

This clone has only one observation. This rearrangement joins TRBV15 to TRBJ2-1, with D unresolved. Per the germline V gene, CDR1 is LNHNV and CDR2 is YYDKDF (reference sequence). The ends were cut back, 0 bases at V and 0 bases at J, with 12 bases in the middle. CDR3 length: 17 residues. The chain's CDR3 is CATSRDLLGSSYNEQFF. CDR3 DNA sequence: TGTGCCACCAGCAGAGACCTACTGGGAAGCTCCTACAATGAGCAGTTCTTC.

This clone was seen a few times. The chain recombines TRBV28 with TRBJ1-1; D uncertain. Deletions cut 6 bases from V and 2 bases from J, with 7 bases between. CDR3 length equals 12 residues. Germline CDR1 MDHEN, CDR2 SYDVKM. CDR3 sequence: CASSIQNTEAFF. Here the CDR3 DNA reads TGTGCCAGCAGCATTCAAAACACTGAAGCTTTCTTT.

The genes are TRBV13 and TRBJ1-6; TRBD1 is a possible D gene (6 bases). The CDR3 extends over 16 amino acids. Deletions cut 6 bases from V and 6 bases from J, with 18 bases between. Germline V gene sequence: CDR1 PRHDT, CDR2 FYEKMQ (reference sequence). Here the CDR3 reads CASSYQGWGGNSPLHF. The CDR3 bases are TGTGCCAGCAGTTATCAGGGGTGGGGTGGTAATTCACCCCTCCACTTT.

The chain has TRBV11-2 and TRBJ1-3; no firm D call. CDR3 length: 14 residues. V gave up 5 bases and J gave up 0 bases, with 8 bases separating them. The germline V gene encodes CDR1 SGHAT and CDR2 FQNNGV. CDR3 loop: CASSLQNSGNTIYF. The CDR3 DNA reads as TGTGCCAGCAGCCTACAGAACTCTGGAAACACCATATATTTT.